The 30 T cell receptor beta chains listed next were all sequenced from one sample in a study of blood T cells in healthy people across ages. Primers used in a second PCR of about 7 to 12 cycles were a sample-barcoded 5' primer and a J-beta primer mix. TCRdb redid the calling of the 5' RACE reads with MiXCR, one entry per CDR3 protein. Of fewer than 700,000 distinct CDR3 sequences listed, 40% to 50% are singletons. The material sequenced was blood. Receptor source: an elderly man in good health.

This chain uses TRBV20-1 with TRBJ2-4; D is perhaps TRBD1 or TRBD2 (5 bases each). Trimming stripped 6 bases from V and 10 bases from J, with 13 bases between. This CDR3 is built from 11 residues. CDR1 and CDR2 (germline): DFQATT, SNEGSKA (reference sequence). Written as DNA, the CDR3 is TGCAGTGCGAGGGACCGAGGAATTCAGTACTTC. It yields the protein CSARDRGIQYF.

This clonotype was counted between two and nine times. The rearrangement joins TRBV29-1 to TRBJ1-1; maybe TRBD1 (5 bases). V lost 4 bases, J lost 0 bases, and 9 bases lay in between. CDR1 and CDR2 (germline): SQVTM, ANQGSEA. CDR3 size: 13 residues. In DNA, the CDR3 is TGCAGCGTTGCAGGAGGGGTGAACACTGAAGCTTTCTTT. Its translation is CSVAGGVNTEAFF.

V is TRBV5-1 and J is TRBJ2-7; TRBD1 aligns across 9 bases. J gave up 1 base and V 1 base, and 9 bases lay outside the gene matches. There are 17 residues in the CDR3. CDR1 and CDR2 (germline): SGHRS, YFSETQ. The CDR3 here is CASSLMSGTGWSYEQYF. The CDR3 DNA is TGCGCCAGCAGCTTGATGTCCGGGACAGGGTGGTCCTACGAGCAGTACTTC.

This clonotype was recorded a few times. The CDR3 protein is CASSLSAGTTDTQYF. The CDR3 DNA follows: TGCGCCAGCAGCTTGTCCGCGGGGACCACAGATACGCAGTATTTT. This sequence joins TRBV5-1 and TRBJ2-3, with TRBD2 as a possible D gene (6 bases). Between the trimmed V and J ends, which lost 1 base and 2 bases, there was a span of 11 bases. Germline CDR1 SGHRS, CDR2 YFSETQ. The CDR3 is 15 residues long.

V usage is TRBV2 and J usage is TRBJ2-1; D perhaps matches TRBD2 (7 bases). The germline V and J ends were trimmed by 0 bases and 9 bases, with 15 bases remaining between them. Germline V gene lookup returns CDR1 SNHLY and CDR2 FYNNEI. The length of the CDR3 is 15 residues. The CDR3 DNA follows: TGTGCCAGCAGTGAAGCTCGGGGGGCTACCATTGAGCAGTTCTTC. The encoded protein is CASSEARGATIEQFF.

The V gene is TRBV7-8, the J gene TRBJ2-3, with D possibly being TRBD1 or TRBD2 (6 bases each). Deletions cut 5 bases from V and 6 bases from J, with 15 bases between. The CDR3 totals 14 residues. Germline loops: CDR1 SGHVS, CDR2 FQNEAQ. The CDR3 DNA follows: TGTGCCAGCAGCCCACGGGGGCTAAGGGATACGCAGTATTTT. It codes for CASSPRGLRDTQYF.

V usage is TRBV7-9 and J usage is TRBJ2-1; the D gene could be TRBD1 or TRBD2 (5 bases each). The CDR3 contains 14 residues. Trimming cost V 6 bases and J 9 bases, with 18 bases left between them. The germline gives CDR1 SEHNR, CDR2 FQNEAQ (reference sequence). The CDR3 here is CASRSLTPGAEQFF. As DNA, the CDR3 is TGTGCCAGCAGGTCCTTGACACCCGGGGCTGAGCAGTTCTTC.

This clonotype was found a few times. CDR3 protein: CASSQDPKRAAYNEQFF. CDR3 sequence (DNA): TGTGCCAGCAGCCAAGACCCGAAACGGGCGGCATACAATGAGCAGTTCTTC. The chain uses TRBV14 and TRBJ2-1; no clear D gene. The CDR3 is made up of 17 amino acids. The V end lost 0 bases, the J end lost 4 bases, and 16 bases lay between the germline ends. From germline, CDR1 is SGHDN and CDR2 FVKESK.

In this sample, this clonotype turned up a few times. This sequence joins TRBV6-5 and TRBJ1-6; D perhaps matches TRBD1 (5 bases). This CDR3 has 14 residues. Trimming shortened V by 4 bases and J by 10 bases, and 14 bases separated the two germline ends. CDR1 and CDR2 from the germline V gene are MNHEY and SVGAGI. CDR3: CASSLEGRDSPLHF. The CDR3 DNA sequence: TGTGCCAGCAGTTTAGAGGGACGGGACTCACCCCTCCACTTT.

The chain is built from TRBV20-1 and TRBJ2-5; 8 positions match TRBD1. This CDR3 spans 14 amino acids. After removal of 1 base from V and 3 bases from J, the junction contained 4 bases not matched to a gene. Germline loops: CDR1 DFQATT, CDR2 SNEGSKA (reference sequence). The CDR3 DNA reads TGCAGTGCTAGAGTGACAGGGGTTGAAGAGACCCAGTACTTC. Translation: CSARVTGVEETQYF.

This clonotype was seen once. Sequence at one end of the junction differs from germline and may be a read error. The V gene is TRBV6-2 or TRBV6-3, the J gene TRBJ2-6; a weak D match, TRBD1 (6 bases). Germline CDR1 and CDR2: MNHEY and SVGEGT. This CDR3 comprises 15 residues. The CDR3 region is CASRPTGTGANALTF. CDR3 in DNA: TGTGCCAGCAGACCCACAGGGACCGGGGCCAACGCCCTGACTTTC.

About this clonotype itself: This may come from a read error, since a much larger clone is one base off. This CDR3 is CASSEPGRAGYEQYF. In DNA, the CDR3 is TGTGCCAGCAGCGAGCCGGGACGGGCAGGCTACGAGCAGTACTTC. The chain recombines TRBV25-1 with TRBJ2-7, with D perhaps matching TRBD1 or TRBD2 (5 bases each). This CDR3 contains 15 residues. Germline CDR1 and CDR2: MGHDK and SYGVNS. Trimming stripped 6 bases from V and 3 bases from J, with 18 bases between.

About this clonotype itself: A much more abundant neighbour one base away suggests this may be a read error. The chain uses TRBV15 and TRBJ2-7, with D tentatively TRBD1 (5 bases). V was shortened by 0 bases and J by 12 bases, with 15 bases between the two germline ends. The CDR3 extends over 13 amino acids. In germline, CDR1 is LNHNV, CDR2 YYDKDF (reference sequence). The CDR3: CATSRDGGAGPYF. The CDR3 DNA follows: TGTGCCACCAGCAGAGATGGTGGAGCAGGGCCGTACTTC.

This chain uses TRBV6-5 with TRBJ2-2, with 9 bases fitting TRBD1. Germline assignment: CDR1 MNHEY and CDR2 SVGAGI. After removal of 6 bases from V and 7 bases from J, the junction contained 9 bases not matched to a gene. This CDR3 has 15 residues. The CDR3 reads CASRAVDRGFGELFF. The DNA of the CDR3 is TGTGCCAGCAGGGCAGTGGACAGGGGATTCGGGGAGCTGTTTTTT.

With regard to this clonotype: The junction and the germline gene differ at one end; a read error may be behind it. V is TRBV12-3 or TRBV12-4 and J is TRBJ2-3, with D unresolved. CDR3 size: 13 residues. CDR3 residues: CASLRVAADAQYF. The CDR3 DNA is TGTGCCAGCCTCCGAGTGGCGGCAGATGCGCAGTATTTT.

About this clonotype itself: This may stem from a read error, because a much larger clone lies one nucleotide away. The V and J genes are TRBV4-2 and TRBJ2-1; TRBD2 aligns across 9 bases. The J call could be wrong; TRBJ2-7 is a better fit for the DNA end. Germline lookup yields CDR1 LGHNA and CDR2 YNFKEQ. The CDR3 covers 16 residues. In DNA form, the CDR3 reads TGTGCCAGCAGCCAAGGCGGGGGGGGCAACTACAATGAGCAGTACTTC. It codes for CASSQGGGGNYNEQYF.

This clonotype was seen at least ten times. This chain uses TRBV13 with TRBJ2-3; perhaps D is TRBD1 or TRBD2 (5 bases each). The CDR3 spans 16 residues. From germline, CDR1 is PRHDT and CDR2 FYEKMQ (reference sequence). V dropped 2 bases and J dropped 5 bases, with 17 bases sitting between them. The CDR3 DNA reads TGTGCCAGCAGCTTATCTCGGGGCCCCGGAATAGATACGCAGTATTTT. The encoded protein is CASSLSRGPGIDTQYF. Full variable domain (rest looked up from reference TRBV13 and TRBJ2-3): AAGVIQSPRHLIKEKRETATLKCYPIPRHDTVYWYQQGPGQDPQFLISFYEKMQSDKGSIPDRFSAQQFSDYHSELNMSSLELGDSALYFCASSLSRGPGIDTQYFGPGTRLTVL.

This clonotype was seen a handful of times. The gene calls are TRBV10-3 and TRBJ2-3, with D perhaps TRBD2 (6 bases). V was trimmed by 0 bases and J by 3 bases, leaving 7 bases between them. From germline, CDR1 is ENHRY and CDR2 SYGVKD. The CDR3 runs 14 residues. This CDR3 reads CAISESGGTDTQYF. The DNA of the CDR3 is TGTGCCATCAGTGAGTCCGGGGGTACAGATACGCAGTATTTT.

This clonotype was found a few times. The chain carries TRBV5-1 and TRBJ1-1, with 8 nucleotides matching TRBD1. Losses at the gene ends were 0 bases for V and 1 base for J; bases not matched to a gene: 2. CDR3 size: 15 residues. Germline V gene data show CDR1 as SGHRS and CDR2 as YFSETQ. The CDR3 DNA reads as TGCGCCAGCAGCTTGGACGGACAGGGGAACACTGAAGCTTTCTTT. Its protein product is CASSLDGQGNTEAFF. The full variable domain, its missing parts supplied by reference TRBV5-1 and TRBJ1-1, is KAGVTQTPRYLIKTRGQQVTLSCSPISGHRSVSWYQQTPGQGLQFLFEYFSETQRNKGNFPGRFSGRQFSNSRSEMNVSTLELGDSALYLCASSLDGQGNTEAFFGQGTRLTVV.

This clonotype was detected a few times. The genes are TRBV3-1 and TRBJ2-1, with 10 bases fitting TRBD2. The CDR3 runs to 12 residues. Germline loops: CDR1 LGHDT, CDR2 YNNKEL (reference sequence). J gave up 6 bases and V 8 bases, and 1 base lay outside the gene matches. CDR3: CASQRGGNEQFF. The CDR3 region has the DNA TGTGCCAGCCAGCGGGGGGGCAATGAGCAGTTCTTC.

This clonotype turned up a few times. The gene calls are TRBV6-5 and TRBJ2-1; 7 bases match TRBD1. The CDR3 has 15 amino acids. Germline lookup yields CDR1 MNHEY and CDR2 SVGAGI. The V gene end was trimmed by 6 bases and the J gene end by 1 base; junction bases not matched to a gene: 6. For the CDR3, the DNA is TGTGCCAGCAGCCAAACAGGGGCTTCCTACAATGAGCAGTTCTTC. Protein: CASSQTGASYNEQFF.

This clonotype has more than one count but fewer than ten. The gene calls are TRBV4-1 and TRBJ2-1, with 8 positions matching TRBD1. The DNA end lines up better with TRBJ2-7; the J call may be wrong. The CDR3 length is 18 residues. The germline gives CDR1 MGHRA, CDR2 YSYEKL. The CDR3 sequence: CASSQGGSAGGAYNEQYF. The CDR3 bases are TGCGCCAGCAGCCAAGGGGGATCCGCAGGGGGCGCCTACAATGAGCAGTACTTC.

V usage is TRBV7-2 and J usage is TRBJ2-5; D is undetermined. The CDR3 is 13 amino acids. V lost 2 bases, J lost 2 bases, and 6 bases lay in between. CDR1 is SGHTA and CDR2 is FQGNSA in the germline V gene. The CDR3 bases are TGTGCCAGCAGCTTACACCAGCAAGAGACCCAGTACTTC. It is translated as CASSLHQQETQYF.

Only a few counts were recorded for this clonotype. The chain combines TRBV6-2 or TRBV6-3 with TRBJ2-3; D possibly corresponds to TRBD2 (5 bases). The V gene's germline CDR1 is MNHEY and CDR2 SVGEGT. Between the trimmed V and J ends, which lost 6 bases and 1 base, there was a span of 11 bases. This CDR3 is built from 14 residues. The CDR3: CASRRISGTDTQYF. The CDR3, as DNA: TGTGCCAGCAGGCGGATTAGCGGCACAGATACGCAGTATTTT.

The chain carries TRBV20-1 and TRBJ2-5; a weak D match, TRBD2 (6 bases). V was shortened by 0 bases and J by 0 bases, with 11 bases between the two germline ends. The CDR3 spans 15 residues. Germline CDR1 reads DFQATT; CDR2 reads SNEGSKA (reference sequence). In nucleotides, the CDR3 is TGCAGTGCTAGAGAGGCGGGGCAGTACCAAGAGACCCAGTACTTC. Protein product: CSAREAGQYQETQYF.

This clonotype was counted a few times. J is TRBJ1-2 and V is TRBV4-1, with D maybe TRBD1 (6 bases). The germline V gene encodes CDR1 MGHRA and CDR2 YSYEKL. CDR3 length: 15 residues. V was shortened by 3 bases and J by 3 bases, with 14 bases between the two germline ends. The CDR3 nucleotides read TGCGCCAGCAGCCACGTTACCGGACAGTACTATGGCTACACCTTC. It yields the protein CASSHVTGQYYGYTF.

This rearrangement joins TRBV20-1 to TRBJ2-7, with D possibly TRBD2 on 5 matching bases. The CDR3 has 14 amino acids. V gave up 3 bases and J gave up 6 bases, with 18 bases separating them. Germline values: CDR1 DFQATT, CDR2 SNEGSKA (reference sequence). The CDR3 coding sequence is TGCAGTGCTAGGGACTTGGCCCCCTTCGGCGAGCAGTACTTC. Translating it yields CSARDLAPFGEQYF.

Comments on this clonotype: One base away lies a much larger clone, so this may be a sequencing read error. This sequence joins TRBV29-1 and TRBJ2-5; no clear D. The J call is uncertain, as TRBJ2-7 better fits the DNA end. The CDR3 consists of 11 residues. Germline CDR1 is SQVTM and CDR2 is ANQGSEA. This CDR3 is CSVEVGPEQYF. Here the CDR3 DNA reads TGCAGCGTTGAAGTTGGACCCGAGCAGTACTTC.

This chain connects TRBV3-1 to TRBJ1-3; weak D call: TRBD1 (5 bases). Germline CDR1 reads LGHDT; CDR2 reads YNNKEL (reference sequence). CDR3 length: 14 residues. With 1 base removed from V and 4 bases from J, the gap between germline ends came to 8 bases. The CDR3 spells CASSQGGAGNTIYF. In DNA form, the CDR3 reads TGTGCCAGCAGCCAAGGTGGGGCCGGAAACACCATATATTTT.

This clonotype was seen more than once but under ten times. This chain connects TRBV4-3 to TRBJ2-3; D unresolved. The CDR3 extends over 13 amino acids. V lost 0 bases and J 5 bases, leaving 6 bases between the germline ends. Germline loops: CDR1 LGHNA, CDR2 YSLEER. This CDR3 is CASSQESRDTQYF. In DNA, the CDR3 is TGCGCCAGCAGCCAAGAGTCCAGAGATACGCAGTATTTT.